This T cell receptor (beta chain) is drawn from a study of blood T cell repertoires in COVID-19. Background on the study: There were acute and convalescent COVID-19 samples, and they came from the United States, Italy and Spain. Sources were T cells, B-cell-depleted T cells, or PBMCs; the material itself was cDNA or gDNA.

In the original workflow: Amplification of reference gene primers provided the estimated nucleated cell counts. Libraries were prepared by immunoSEQ multiplex PCR; TCRdb keeps only in-frame clonotypes and omits some of them. The V and J calls and clone size are taken from that table; D and trimming were inferred from the DNA. The sample contains 400,000 to 450,000 clones, approximately 90% of which appear only once. Trimming took 2 bases from V and 8 from J; bases not matched to a gene: 6. Germline V gives CDR1 MNHNY, CDR2 SVGAGI (reference sequence). CDR3 length: 14 amino acids. The chain has TRBV6-6 and TRBJ2-1; TRBD2 aligns across 7 bases. The specimen was peripheral blood. The receptor was isolated from a woman aged 30 to 39 with active or convalescent COVID-19. The CDR3 bases are TGTGCCAGCAGTTACCCCGGCGGGAGCGATGAGCAGTTCTTC. Protein product: CASSYPGGSDEQFF.